These 10 T cell receptor beta chains were all obtained from the same sample, sequenced in a study of cytomegalovirus exposure and HLA in healthy donors. The PCR contained 60 Vbeta and 13 Jbeta primers. Measured with immunoSEQ multiplex PCR; TCRdb has only the in-frame clones, and not every one. The table lists some 130,000 clones, approximately 80% of them singletons, with roughly 2.3% in the top ten. The sample consisted of PBMCs. The receptors derive from a man aged 30 to 45 in good health and CMV-seronegative.

This chain uses TRBV7-8 with TRBJ2-7, with 7 nucleotides matching TRBD1. The germline gives CDR1 SGHVS, CDR2 FQNEAQ. This CDR3 has 17 amino acids. Trimming took 1 base from V and 4 from J; bases not matched to a gene: 13. CDR3 region: CASSLDRVWDRLYEQYF. The CDR3 region has the DNA TGTGCCAGCAGCTTAGATCGAGTATGGGACAGACTTTACGAGCAGTACTTC.

The CDR3 loop reads CASTLSSYEQYF. Here the CDR3 DNA reads TGTGCCAGCACCCTGAGCTCCTACGAGCAGTACTTC. This rearrangement joins TRBV28 to TRBJ2-5; D unclear. The better agreement between TRBJ2-7 and the DNA end casts doubt on the J call. CDR1 MDHEN and CDR2 SYDVKM come from the germline V gene. The CDR3 extends over 12 amino acids.

This chain connects TRBV9 to TRBJ2-7, with 9 bases matching TRBD2. CDR3 size: 15 residues. Trimming removed 0 bases from V and 2 bases from J; junction bases left unmatched: 3. CDR1 and CDR2 (germline): SGDLS, YYNGEE. This CDR3 is CASSVDGTSTYEQYF. CDR3 DNA: TGTGCCAGCAGCGTAGATGGGACTAGCACCTACGAGCAGTACTTC. The whole variable domain, remainder taken from reference TRBV9 and TRBJ2-7, is DSGVTQTPKHLITATGQRVTLRCSPRSGDLSVYWYQQSLDQGLQFLIQYYNGEERAKGNILERFSAQQFPDLHSELNLSSLELGDSALYFCASSVDGTSTYEQYFGPGTRLTVT.

The V gene is TRBV10-3, the J gene TRBJ1-2; perhaps TRBD1 as D (5 bases). Trimming took 0 bases from V and 8 from J, leaving 13 bases between them. CDR3 size: 14 residues. Germline loops: CDR1 ENHRY, CDR2 SYGVKD. CDR3 nucleotide sequence: TGTGCCATCAGTGAGTCGGAGGGGCCGGACGGCTACACCTTC. Translated, it gives CAISESEGPDGYTF.

This clone has just one count. DNA for the CDR3: TGTGCCAGCACCCCCAGACAGCCGAACACTGAAGCTTTCTTT. Protein product: CASTPRQPNTEAFF. This chain connects TRBV27 to TRBJ1-1; the D gene is possibly TRBD1 (5 bases). Trimming left V 7 bases short and J 1 base short, with 13 bases between. CDR3 length: 14 residues. Germline CDR1 and CDR2: MNHEY and SMNVEV (reference sequence).

V usage is TRBV7-8 and J usage is TRBJ2-1; D unclear. Germline V gives CDR1 SGHVS, CDR2 FQNEAQ. The CDR3 is 12 residues long. Between the trimmed V and J ends, which lost 5 bases and 9 bases, there was a span of 11 bases. In DNA, the CDR3 is TGTGCCAGCAGCCAACTTAGTGGTGAGCAGTTCTTC. It encodes CASSQLSGEQFF.

The chain recombines TRBV5-4 with TRBJ2-1; the match to TRBD2 covers 9 bases. V trimming: 3 bases; J trimming: 6 bases; junction bases outside the gene matches: 10. CDR1 and CDR2 (germline): SGHNT, YYREEE (reference sequence). The CDR3 contains 16 residues. The chain's CDR3 is CASSSRGSGSFNEQFF. The CDR3 DNA follows: TGTGCCAGCAGCTCCCGAGGTAGCGGGAGTTTCAATGAGCAGTTCTTC.

The V call is TRBV27, the J call TRBJ2-7, with D maybe TRBD1 (6 bases). Germline V gene sequence: CDR1 MNHEY, CDR2 SMNVEV (reference sequence). The ends were cut back, 3 bases at V and 0 bases at J, with 9 bases in the middle. The CDR3 spans 14 residues. The CDR3 bases are TGTGCCAGCAGTTTCCGGGACAACTCCTACGAGCAGTACTTC. Protein sequence: CASSFRDNSYEQYF.

J is TRBJ1-4 and V is TRBV19, with TRBD1 identical over 8 bases. CDR1 and CDR2 (germline): LNHDA, SQIVND (reference sequence). This CDR3 is 16 amino acids long. V lost 5 bases to trimming and J lost 5 bases; unmatched junction nucleotides: 10. In DNA form, the CDR3 reads TGTGCCAGTAGTTGGACGACAGGGGCGACAAATGAAAAACTGTTTTTT. Amino acid sequence: CASSWTTGATNEKLFF. The full variable domain, in which reference TRBV19 and TRBJ1-4 provide the parts outside the CDR3, is DGGITQSPKYLFRKEGQNVTLSCEQNLNHDAMYWYRQDPGQGLRLIYYSQIVNDFQKGDIAEGYSVSREKKESFPLTVTSAQKNPTAFYLCASSWTTGATNEKLFFGSGTQLSVL.

A few counts support this clone. V is TRBV6-6 and J is TRBJ2-2, with a weak D call TRBD2 (6 bases). CDR1 is MNHNY, CDR2 SVGAGI, per germline (reference sequence). V was shortened by 6 bases and J by 5 bases, with 16 bases between the two germline ends. This CDR3 contains 15 residues. As DNA, the CDR3 is TGTGCCAGCAGCCTAGACGGGAGTAGGACCGGGGAGCTGTTTTTT. It is translated as CASSLDGSRTGELFF.